This T cell receptor beta chain was obtained from a study of T cell repertoires in cytomegalovirus infection. At the level of the study: Peptides in the study included HLA-C-restricted and HLA-B-restricted CMV epitopes. CMV infection together with matching HLA type was indicated by public TCR beta signatures. Study results and limitations: HLA-C-restricted TCR beta clonotypes specific for CMV led the ex vivo response. The cumulative frequency of public TCR beta families identified carriers of CMV plus the relevant HLA.

TCRdb ran MiXCR on the reads and lists one entry per CDR3 protein. The sample shows 200,000 or so distinct CDR3 sequences, 30% to 45% of them seen only once. Germline V gives CDR1 MNHEY, CDR2 SMNVEV (reference sequence). The CDR3 has 11 residues. V was clipped by 8 bases and J by 4 bases, with 8 bases between them. Worth noting for this clonotype: The antigen is not known.

The TCR originated in a human donor in good health (CMV status not recorded). Some clones in this sample may be carry-over from other donors' samples. This chain uses TRBV27 with TRBJ1-1, with D unresolved. The sequencing here drew on CD8+ T cells from cultured PBMCs, taken from culture after CMV antigen stimulation. The CDR3 DNA follows: TGTGCCAGCGATAATGGCACTGAAGCTTTCTTT. It translates to CASDNGTEAFF.